Below, one T cell receptor beta chain is given with its context. Its antigen is undetermined. The V end lost 0 bases, the J end lost 3 bases, and 10 bases lay between the germline ends. The CDR3 has 15 amino acids. From germline, CDR1 is SGDLS and CDR2 YYNGEE. This sample was included in a study of blood T cells in healthy people across ages. Notes on the study in general: Comparison with aged donors showed that long-lived donors had more naive CD4+ cells and higher diversity.

Using a J-beta primer mix together with a sample-barcoded 5' primer, a second PCR was run for roughly 6 to 12 cycles. From the 5' RACE reads, TCRdb called clonotypes with MiXCR, one entry per CDR3 protein. The table includes 650,000 to 950,000 distinct CDR3 sequences, 40% to 50% detected once. The sequence was obtained from a man aged 55 to 69 in good health. Sequencing was carried out using blood. V and J are TRBV9 and TRBJ2-1, with a weak D call TRBD1 (5 bases). CDR3 region: CASSVVDRYYNEQFF. In nucleotides, the CDR3 is TGTGCCAGCAGCGTAGTCGACAGATACTACAATGAGCAGTTCTTC.